Given below is one TCR beta chain in context. The target antigen is unknown. The PCR employed 60 Vbeta primers together with 13 Jbeta primers. Generated by immunoSEQ multiplex PCR, the TCRdb table keeps only in-frame clones and is missing some. The sample consists of 120,000 or so clones, around 75% of them appearing once. The data belong to a study of cytomegalovirus exposure and HLA in healthy donors. Turning to the study itself: Unique TCR beta sequences numbering some 110 million came from around 180 million T cells in an earlier analysis. Study-wide points: A cluster of highly shared sequence variants was likely a sequencing artifact. Being indistinguishable, some V segments were excluded, TRBV6-2 and TRBV6-3 among them.

Trimming left V 5 bases short and J 7 bases short, with 20 bases between. CDR1 and CDR2 from the germline V gene are LNHDA and SQIVND (reference sequence). The CDR3 has 15 residues. The gene calls are TRBV19 and TRBJ1-1, with a tentative D call TRBD1 (5 bases). The receptor comes from a woman aged 50 to 60 in good health and CMV-seropositive. The sequenced material came from PBMCs. CDR3 sequence reads: CASSAGSGGYGEAFF. CDR3 bases: TGTGCCAGTAGTGCCGGGAGTGGGGGATACGGTGAAGCTTTCTTT.